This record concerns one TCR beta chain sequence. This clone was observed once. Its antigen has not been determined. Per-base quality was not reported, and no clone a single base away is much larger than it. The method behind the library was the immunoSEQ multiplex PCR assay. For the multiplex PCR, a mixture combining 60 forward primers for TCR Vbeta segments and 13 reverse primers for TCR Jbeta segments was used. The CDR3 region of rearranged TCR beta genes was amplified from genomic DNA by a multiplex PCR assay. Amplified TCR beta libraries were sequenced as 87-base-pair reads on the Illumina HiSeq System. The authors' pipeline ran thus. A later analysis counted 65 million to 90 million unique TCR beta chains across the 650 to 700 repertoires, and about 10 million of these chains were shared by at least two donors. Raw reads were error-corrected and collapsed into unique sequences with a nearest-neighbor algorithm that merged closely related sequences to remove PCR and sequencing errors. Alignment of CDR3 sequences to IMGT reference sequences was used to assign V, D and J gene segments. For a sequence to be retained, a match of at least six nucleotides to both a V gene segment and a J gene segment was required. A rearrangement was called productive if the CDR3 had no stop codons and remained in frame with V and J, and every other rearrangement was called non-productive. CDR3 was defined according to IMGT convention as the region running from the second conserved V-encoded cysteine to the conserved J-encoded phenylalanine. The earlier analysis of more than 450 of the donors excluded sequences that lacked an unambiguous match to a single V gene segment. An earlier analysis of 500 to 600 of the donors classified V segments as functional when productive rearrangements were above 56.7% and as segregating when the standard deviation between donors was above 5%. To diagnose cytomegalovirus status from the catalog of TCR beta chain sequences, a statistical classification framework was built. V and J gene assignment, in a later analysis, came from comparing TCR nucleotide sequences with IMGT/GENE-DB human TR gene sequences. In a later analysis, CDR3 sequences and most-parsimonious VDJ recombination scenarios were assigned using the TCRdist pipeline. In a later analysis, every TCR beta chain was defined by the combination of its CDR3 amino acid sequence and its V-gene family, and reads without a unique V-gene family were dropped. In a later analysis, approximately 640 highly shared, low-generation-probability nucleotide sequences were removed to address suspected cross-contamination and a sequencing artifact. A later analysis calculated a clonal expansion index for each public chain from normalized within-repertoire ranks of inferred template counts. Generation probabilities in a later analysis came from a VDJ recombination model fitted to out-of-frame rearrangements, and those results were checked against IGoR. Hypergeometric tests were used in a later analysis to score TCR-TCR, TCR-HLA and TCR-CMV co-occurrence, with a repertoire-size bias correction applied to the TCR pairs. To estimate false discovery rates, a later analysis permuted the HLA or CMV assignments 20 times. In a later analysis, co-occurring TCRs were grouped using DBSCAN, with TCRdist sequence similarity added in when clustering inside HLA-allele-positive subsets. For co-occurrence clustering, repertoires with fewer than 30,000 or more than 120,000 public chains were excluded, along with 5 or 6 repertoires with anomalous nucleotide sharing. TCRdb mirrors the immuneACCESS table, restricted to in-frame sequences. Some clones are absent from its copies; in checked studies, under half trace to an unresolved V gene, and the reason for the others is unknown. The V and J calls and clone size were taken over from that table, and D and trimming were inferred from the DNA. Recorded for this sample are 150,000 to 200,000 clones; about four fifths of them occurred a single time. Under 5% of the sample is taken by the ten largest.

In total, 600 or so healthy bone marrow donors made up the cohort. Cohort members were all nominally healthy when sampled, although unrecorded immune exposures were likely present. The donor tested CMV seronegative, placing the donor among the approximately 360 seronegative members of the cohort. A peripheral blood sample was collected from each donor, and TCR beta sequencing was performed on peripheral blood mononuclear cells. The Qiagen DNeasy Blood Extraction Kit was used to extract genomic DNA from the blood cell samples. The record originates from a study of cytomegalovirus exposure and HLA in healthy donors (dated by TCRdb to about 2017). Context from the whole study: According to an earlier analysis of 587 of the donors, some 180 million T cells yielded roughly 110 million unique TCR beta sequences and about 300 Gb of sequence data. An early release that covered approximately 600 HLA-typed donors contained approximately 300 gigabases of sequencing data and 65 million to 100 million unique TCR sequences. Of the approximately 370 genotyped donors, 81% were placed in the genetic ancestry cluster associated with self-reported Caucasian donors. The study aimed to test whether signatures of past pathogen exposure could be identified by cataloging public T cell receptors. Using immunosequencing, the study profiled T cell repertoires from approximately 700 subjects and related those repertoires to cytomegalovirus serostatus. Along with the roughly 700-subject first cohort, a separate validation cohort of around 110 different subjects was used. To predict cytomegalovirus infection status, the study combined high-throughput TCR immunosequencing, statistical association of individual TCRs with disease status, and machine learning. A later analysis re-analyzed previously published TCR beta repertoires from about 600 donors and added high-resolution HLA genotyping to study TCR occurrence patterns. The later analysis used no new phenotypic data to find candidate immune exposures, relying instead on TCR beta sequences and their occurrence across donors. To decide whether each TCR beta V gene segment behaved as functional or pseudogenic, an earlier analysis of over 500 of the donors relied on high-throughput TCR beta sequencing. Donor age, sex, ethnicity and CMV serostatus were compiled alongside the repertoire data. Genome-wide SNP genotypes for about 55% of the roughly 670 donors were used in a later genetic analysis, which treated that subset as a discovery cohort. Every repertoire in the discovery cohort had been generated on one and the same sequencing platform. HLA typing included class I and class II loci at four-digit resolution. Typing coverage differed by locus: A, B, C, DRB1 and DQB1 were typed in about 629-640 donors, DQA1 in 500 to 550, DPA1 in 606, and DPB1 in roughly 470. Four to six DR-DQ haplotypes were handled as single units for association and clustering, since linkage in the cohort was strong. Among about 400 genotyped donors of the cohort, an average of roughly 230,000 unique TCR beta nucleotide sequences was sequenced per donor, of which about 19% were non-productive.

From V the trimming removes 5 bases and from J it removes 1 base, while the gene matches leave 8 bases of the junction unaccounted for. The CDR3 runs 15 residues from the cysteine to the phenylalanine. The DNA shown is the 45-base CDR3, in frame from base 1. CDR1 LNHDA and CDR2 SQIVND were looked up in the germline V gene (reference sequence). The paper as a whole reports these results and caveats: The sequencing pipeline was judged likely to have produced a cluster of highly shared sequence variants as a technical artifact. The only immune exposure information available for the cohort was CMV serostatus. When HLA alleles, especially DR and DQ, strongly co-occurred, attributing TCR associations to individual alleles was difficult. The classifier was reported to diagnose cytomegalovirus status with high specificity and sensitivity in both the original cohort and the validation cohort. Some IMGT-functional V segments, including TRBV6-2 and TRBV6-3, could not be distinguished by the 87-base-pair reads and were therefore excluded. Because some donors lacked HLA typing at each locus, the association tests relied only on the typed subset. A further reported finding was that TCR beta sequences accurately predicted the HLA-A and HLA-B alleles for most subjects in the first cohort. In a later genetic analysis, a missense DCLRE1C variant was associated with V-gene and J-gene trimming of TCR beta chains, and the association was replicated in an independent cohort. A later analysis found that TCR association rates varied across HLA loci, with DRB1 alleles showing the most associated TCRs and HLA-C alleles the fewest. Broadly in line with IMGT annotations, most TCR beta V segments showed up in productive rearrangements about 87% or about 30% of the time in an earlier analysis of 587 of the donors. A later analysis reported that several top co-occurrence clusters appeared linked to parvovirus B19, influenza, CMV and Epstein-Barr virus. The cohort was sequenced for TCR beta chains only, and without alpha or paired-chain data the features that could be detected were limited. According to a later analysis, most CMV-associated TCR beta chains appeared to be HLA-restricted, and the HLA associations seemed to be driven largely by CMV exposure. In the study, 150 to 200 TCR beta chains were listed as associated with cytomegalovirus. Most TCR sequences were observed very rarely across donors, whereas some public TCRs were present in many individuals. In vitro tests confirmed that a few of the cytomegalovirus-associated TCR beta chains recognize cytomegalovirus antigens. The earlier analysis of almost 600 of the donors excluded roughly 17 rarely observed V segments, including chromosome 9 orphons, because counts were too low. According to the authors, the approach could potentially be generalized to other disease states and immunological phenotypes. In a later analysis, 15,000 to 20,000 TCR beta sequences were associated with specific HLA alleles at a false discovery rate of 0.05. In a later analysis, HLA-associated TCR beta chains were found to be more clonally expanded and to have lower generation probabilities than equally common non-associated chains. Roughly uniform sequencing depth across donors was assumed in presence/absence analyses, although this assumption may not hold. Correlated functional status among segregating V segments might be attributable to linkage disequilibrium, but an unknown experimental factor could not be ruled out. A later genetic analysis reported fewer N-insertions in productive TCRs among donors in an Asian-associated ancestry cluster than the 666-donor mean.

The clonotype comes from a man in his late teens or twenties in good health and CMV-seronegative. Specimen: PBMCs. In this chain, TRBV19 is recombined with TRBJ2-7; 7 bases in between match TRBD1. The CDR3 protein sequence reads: CASSATGAGSYEQYF. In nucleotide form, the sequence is TGTGCCAGTAGTGCCACAGGGGCCGGGTCCTACGAGCAGTACTTC.